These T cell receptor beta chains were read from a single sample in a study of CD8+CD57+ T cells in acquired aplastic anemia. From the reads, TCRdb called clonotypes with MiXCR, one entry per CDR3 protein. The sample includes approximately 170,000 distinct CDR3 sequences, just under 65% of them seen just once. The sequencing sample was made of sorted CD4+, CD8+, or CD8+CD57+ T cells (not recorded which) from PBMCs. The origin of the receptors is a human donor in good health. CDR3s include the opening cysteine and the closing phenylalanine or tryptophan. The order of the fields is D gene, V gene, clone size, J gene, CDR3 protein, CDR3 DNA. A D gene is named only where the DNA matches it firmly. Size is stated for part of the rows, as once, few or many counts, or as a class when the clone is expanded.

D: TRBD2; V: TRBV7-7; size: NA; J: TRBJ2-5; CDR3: CASSQRGLAGLGETQYF; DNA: TGTGCTAGCAGCCAGAGGGGACTAGCGGGTCTGGGAGAGACCCAGTACTTC
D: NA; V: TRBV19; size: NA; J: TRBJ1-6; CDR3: CASSTPEGSPLHF; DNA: TGTGCCAGTAGTACCCCGGAAGGATCACCCCTCCACTTT
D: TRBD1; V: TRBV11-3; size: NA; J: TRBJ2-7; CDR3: CASSLGTGEVQYF; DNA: TGTGCCAGCAGCCTCGGGACAGGGGAAGTGCAGTACTTC
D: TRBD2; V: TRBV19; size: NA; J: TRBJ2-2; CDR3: CASLPTSGLAGGPGELFF; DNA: TGTGCCAGTCTTCCAACGTCGGGACTAGCGGGAGGGCCCGGGGAGCTGTTTTTT
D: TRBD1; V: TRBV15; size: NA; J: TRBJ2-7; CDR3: CATSRSDRVFGEQYF; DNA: TGTGCCACCAGCAGATCCGACAGGGTTTTTGGCGAGCAGTACTTC
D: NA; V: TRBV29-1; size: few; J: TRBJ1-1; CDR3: CSVVGAPGEAFF; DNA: TGCAGCGTTGTGGGGGCCCCAGGGGAAGCTTTCTTT
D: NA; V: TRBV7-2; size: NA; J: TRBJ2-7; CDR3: CASSLGLVGLSYEQYF; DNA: TGTGCCAGCAGCTTAGGTTTAGTGGGCCTCTCCTACGAGCAGTACTTC
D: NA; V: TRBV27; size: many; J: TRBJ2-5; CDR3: CASSKSGETQYF; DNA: TGTGCCAGCAGTAAGTCAGGAGAGACCCAGTACTTC
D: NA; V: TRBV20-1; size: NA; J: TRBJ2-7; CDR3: CSARGTEASYEQYF; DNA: TGCAGTGCTAGAGGGACAGAAGCCTCCTACGAGCAGTACTTC
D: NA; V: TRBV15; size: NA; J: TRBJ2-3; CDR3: CATSRERGAGGTDTQYF; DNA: TGTGCCACCAGCAGAGAGAGAGGGGCAGGGGGCACAGATACGCAGTATTTT
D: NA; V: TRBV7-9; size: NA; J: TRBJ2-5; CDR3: CASSLEAWGQETQYF; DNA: TGTGCCAGCAGCTTAGAGGCGTGGGGGCAAGAGACCCAGTACTTC
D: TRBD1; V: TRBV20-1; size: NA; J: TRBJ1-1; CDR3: CSAQQGDTEAFF; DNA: TGCAGTGCACAACAGGGGGACACTGAAGCTTTCTTT
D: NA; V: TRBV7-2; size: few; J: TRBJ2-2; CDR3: CASTLHSPNTGELFF; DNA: TGTGCCAGCACCCTTCATTCACCGAACACCGGGGAGCTGTTTTTT